Sequencing of this T cell receptor (beta chain) was carried out in a study of shared clonotypes between healthy human individuals. Study observations and caveats: Sequencing of the sorted subsets was shown by rarefaction to be incomplete despite large depth. Four donors held approximately 4.5% of naive CD4 clonotypes in common.

A word on this clone: Its specificity is unknown.

Germline V CDR1 and CDR2: SEHNR, FQNEAQ (reference sequence). V was pared by 4 bases and J by 6 bases, with 5 bases of the junction left unmatched. The CDR3 spans 14 residues. Terminally differentiated effector memory CD45RA+ cells were excluded from the naive CD8 cells, which were CD45RO-negative and positively selected for CCR7. Recent vaccinations or acute infections were absent in the healthy HIV-negative adult donors. The test was conducted at deep level. Clones were sequenced by immunoSEQ multiplex PCR, and TCRdb holds only the in-frame ones, with some missing. This table has some 2.1 million clones, about 94% appearing once.

The genes are TRBV7-9 and TRBJ1-4; 7 nucleotides agree with TRBD1. This clonotype originated in a young man in good health. Specimen: naive CD8+ T cells sorted from blood. The CDR3 loop is CASSSQGYHEKLFF. CDR3 bases: TGTGCCAGCAGCTCACAGGGGTATCATGAAAAACTGTTTTTT.